One and the same sample provided the 11 T cell receptor beta chains below, sequenced in a study of regulatory T cells in long-lasting Graves disease. Combining iRepertoire HTBI primers with Arm-PCR of CDR3 regions, the authors built TCR beta libraries. In TCRdb, the multiplex PCR reads were re-called with MiXCR into one record per CDR3 protein. The data show about 360,000 distinct CDR3 sequences, under 20% seen once. The time point denotes: newly diagnosed GD, antithyroid drugs for less than 3 months. Extracted RNA from PBMCs served as the source of the TCR library. A further study also used this sample, focusing on T cells in Graves' hyperthyroidism and ophthalmopathy.

Sequenced material: peripheral blood mononuclear cells (PBMCs), taken at new diagnosis, from a patient treated with antithyroid drugs. The receptors originated from a young woman with Graves disease.

This chain links TRBV27 with TRBJ1-5; 9 nucleotides align to TRBD1. This CDR3 region has 16 residues. Trimming removed 0 bases from V and 2 bases from J; junction bases left unmatched: 2. Looked up from germline, CDR1 is MNHEY and CDR2 is SMNVEV (reference sequence). This chain's CDR3 is CASSLSRTGGNQPQHF. The CDR3 DNA reads as TGTGCCAGCAGTTTATCTCGGACAGGGGGCAATCAGCCCCAGCATTTT.

In this sample, this clonotype turned up many times. The J gene is TRBJ2-2, the V gene TRBV11-2; D is unclear. V lost 3 bases and J 0 bases, leaving 5 bases between the germline ends. This CDR3 spans 14 amino acids. CDR1 is SGHAT and CDR2 is FQNNGV in the germline V gene. The DNA for the CDR3 is TGTGCCAGCAGCTTCGGGCCGAACACCGGGGAGCTGTTTTTT. As protein: CASSFGPNTGELFF.

In this sample, this clonotype turned up many times. CDR3 sequence reads: CASSFATGGPDEQYF. CDR3 nucleotide sequence: TGTGCCAGCAGCTTCGCAACAGGGGGTCCCGACGAGCAGTACTTC. The chain employs TRBV7-8 and TRBJ2-7; 8 nucleotides match TRBD1. CDR3 size: 15 residues. Trimming at V came to 3 bases and at J to 5 bases, leaving 9 bases not matched to a gene. CDR1 and CDR2 from the germline V gene are SGHVS and FQNEAQ.

This clonotype was counted a few times. The CDR3 sequence: CASSRRTGNTEAFF. The DNA of the CDR3 is TGTGCCAGCAGCCGCCGGACAGGGAACACTGAAGCTTTCTTT. The V gene is TRBV7-9, the J gene TRBJ1-1; TRBD1 matches 7 bases. Per germline, CDR1 SEHNR and CDR2 FQNEAQ (reference sequence). The V gene end was trimmed by 5 bases and the J gene end by 1 base; junction bases not matched to a gene: 4. CDR3 length: 14 residues.

This clonotype was observed many times. The chain uses TRBV27 and TRBJ2-5; no clear D. The length of the CDR3 is 11 residues. V gave up 8 bases and J gave up 8 bases, with 12 bases separating them. Germline V gene lookup returns CDR1 MNHEY and CDR2 SMNVEV (reference sequence). Written as DNA, the CDR3 is TGTGCCAGCGCTTATGCCAGTACCCAGTACTTC. Translated: CASAYASTQYF.

Notes on this clonotype: The junction departs from the called germline gene at one end, perhaps through a read error. The rearrangement uses TRBV5-1 and TRBJ1-6; no reliable D call. Looked up from germline, CDR1 is SGHRS and CDR2 is YFSETQ. CDR3 length: 14 amino acids. CDR3 DNA: TGTGCCAGCAGCCCTAGCTCCTATAATTCACCCCTCCACTTT. Residues: CASSPSSYNSPLHF.

At least ten counts were recorded for this clonotype. The CDR3 loop reads CSASPGTEDNSPLHF. In DNA, the CDR3 is TGCAGTGCTAGTCCCGGGACAGAGGATAATTCACCCCTCCACTTT. This sequence joins TRBV20-1 and TRBJ1-6; 7 nucleotides agree with TRBD1. Per germline, CDR1 DFQATT and CDR2 SNEGSKA (reference sequence). V shed 3 bases, J shed 5 bases, and the junction held 7 bases outside the gene matches. The CDR3 spans 15 residues.

This clonotype showed up many times. The chain uses TRBV12-3 or TRBV12-4 and TRBJ1-2, with D uncertain. Trimming pared 6 bases from V and 3 bases from J, leaving 5 bases between. The length of the CDR3 is 11 residues. The CDR3 DNA sequence: TGTGCCAGCAGGGAGTACTATGGCTACACCTTC. Its protein is CASREYYGYTF.

The chain combines TRBV7-2 with TRBJ1-1; D is undetermined. CDR3 length: 12 residues. CDR1 is SGHTA and CDR2 is FQGNSA in the germline V gene. The germline V and J ends were trimmed by 5 bases and 11 bases, with 15 bases remaining between them. The CDR3 spells CASSPRGRFAFF. As DNA, the CDR3 is TGTGCCAGCAGCCCGAGAGGGCGGTTCGCTTTCTTT.

This clonotype appeared a few times. This chain joins TRBV7-9 and TRBJ2-1; 11 nucleotides line up with TRBD2. Germline V gives CDR1 SEHNR, CDR2 FQNEAQ (reference sequence). The CDR3 spans 16 residues. The J segment lost 6 bases and the V segment lost 5 bases, leaving 9 bases of the junction unmatched. CDR3 loop: CASSRVLAGAANEQFF. CDR3 in DNA: TGTGCCAGCAGCCGAGTACTAGCGGGAGCAGCCAATGAGCAGTTCTTC.

This clonotype was counted ten times or more. The rearrangement joins TRBV2 to TRBJ1-1; unclear D gene. The CDR3 has 13 residues. Germline lookup yields CDR1 SNHLY and CDR2 FYNNEI. V was trimmed by 4 bases and J by 0 bases, leaving 6 bases between them. CDR3 in amino acids: CASSGTVNTEAFF. In DNA form, the CDR3 reads TGTGCCAGCAGTGGGACGGTGAACACTGAAGCTTTCTTT.